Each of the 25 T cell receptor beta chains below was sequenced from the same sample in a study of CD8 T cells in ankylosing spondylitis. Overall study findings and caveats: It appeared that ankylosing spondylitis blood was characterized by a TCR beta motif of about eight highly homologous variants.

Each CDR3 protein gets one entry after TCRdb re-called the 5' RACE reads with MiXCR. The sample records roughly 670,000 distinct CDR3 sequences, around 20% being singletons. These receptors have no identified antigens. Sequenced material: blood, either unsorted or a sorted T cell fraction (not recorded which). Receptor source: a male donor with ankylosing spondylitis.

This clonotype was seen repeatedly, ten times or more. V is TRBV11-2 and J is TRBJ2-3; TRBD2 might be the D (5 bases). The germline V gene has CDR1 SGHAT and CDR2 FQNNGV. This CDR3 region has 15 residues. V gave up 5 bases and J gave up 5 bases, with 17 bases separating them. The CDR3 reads CASSAGVAYQDTQYF. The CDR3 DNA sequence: TGTGCCAGCAGCGCCGGGGTAGCCTACCAAGATACGCAGTATTTT.

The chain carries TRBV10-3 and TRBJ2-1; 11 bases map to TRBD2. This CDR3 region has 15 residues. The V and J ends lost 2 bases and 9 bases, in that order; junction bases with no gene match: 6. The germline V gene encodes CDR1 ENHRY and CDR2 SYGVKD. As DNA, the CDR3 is TGTGCCATCAGTGAGACTAGCGGGGGTTCAGGTGAGCAGTTCTTC. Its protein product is CAISETSGGSGEQFF.

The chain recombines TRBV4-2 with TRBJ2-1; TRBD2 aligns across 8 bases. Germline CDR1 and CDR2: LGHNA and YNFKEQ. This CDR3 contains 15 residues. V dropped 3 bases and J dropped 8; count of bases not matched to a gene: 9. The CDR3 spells CASSQPHGGADEQFF. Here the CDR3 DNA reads TGTGCCAGCAGCCAGCCCCACGGGGGGGCGGATGAGCAGTTCTTC.

The CDR3 region has the DNA TGTGCCACCAAAGCCGGGACGGGGCCGGGCAATCAGCCCCAGCATTTT. It is translated as CATKAGTGPGNQPQHF. The chain has TRBV19 and TRBJ1-5; weak D call: TRBD1 (5 bases). The V gene lost 10 bases and the J gene lost 2 bases, with 21 bases spanning the gap. CDR1 and CDR2 from the germline V gene are LNHDA and SQIVND (reference sequence). There are 16 residues in the CDR3.

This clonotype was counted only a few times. The CDR3 loop reads CATSGSRTDTQYF. CDR3 nucleotide sequence: TGTGCCACCAGTGGTTCTCGCACAGATACGCAGTATTTT. This chain uses TRBV24-1 with TRBJ2-3; D unresolved. Germline CDR1 KGHDR, CDR2 SFDVKD. The CDR3 has 13 residues. V was trimmed by 5 bases and J by 1 base, leaving 6 bases between them.

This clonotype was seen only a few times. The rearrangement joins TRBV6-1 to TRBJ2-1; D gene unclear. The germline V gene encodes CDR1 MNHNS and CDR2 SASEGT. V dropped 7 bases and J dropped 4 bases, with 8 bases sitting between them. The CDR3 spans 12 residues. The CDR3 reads CASNGPYNEQFF. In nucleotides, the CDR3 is TGTGCCAGCAACGGCCCGTACAATGAGCAGTTCTTC.

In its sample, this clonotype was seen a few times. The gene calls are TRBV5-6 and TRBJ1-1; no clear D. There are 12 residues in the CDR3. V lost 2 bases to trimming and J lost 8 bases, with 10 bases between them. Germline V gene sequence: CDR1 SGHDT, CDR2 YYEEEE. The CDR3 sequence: CASSFRVGEAFF. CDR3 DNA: TGTGCCAGCAGCTTTCGGGTCGGAGAAGCTTTCTTT.

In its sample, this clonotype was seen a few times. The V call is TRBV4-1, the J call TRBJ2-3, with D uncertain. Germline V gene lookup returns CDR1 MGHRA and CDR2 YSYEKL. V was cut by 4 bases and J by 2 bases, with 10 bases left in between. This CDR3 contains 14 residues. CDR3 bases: TGCGCCAGCAGCCCTGGGTACTACACAGATACGCAGTATTTT. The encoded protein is CASSPGYYTDTQYF.

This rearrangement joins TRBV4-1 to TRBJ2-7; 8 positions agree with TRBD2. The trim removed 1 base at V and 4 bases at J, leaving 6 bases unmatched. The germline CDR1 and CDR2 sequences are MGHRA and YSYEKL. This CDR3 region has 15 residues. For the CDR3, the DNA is TGCGCCAGCAGCCAAGCGGCCCGGGAGGGGTACGAGCAGTACTTC. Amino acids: CASSQAAREGYEQYF.

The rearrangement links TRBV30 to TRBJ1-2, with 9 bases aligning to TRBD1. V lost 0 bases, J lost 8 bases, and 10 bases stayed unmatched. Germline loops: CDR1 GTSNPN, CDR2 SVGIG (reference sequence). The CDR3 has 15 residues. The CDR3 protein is CAWSVKSQGAEGYTF. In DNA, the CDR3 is TGTGCCTGGAGTGTCAAATCACAGGGGGCGGAAGGCTACACCTTC.

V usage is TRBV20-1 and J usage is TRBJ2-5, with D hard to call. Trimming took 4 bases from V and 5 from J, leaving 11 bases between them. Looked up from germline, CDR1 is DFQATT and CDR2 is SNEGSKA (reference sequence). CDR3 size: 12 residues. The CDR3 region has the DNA TGCAGTGCTATGACGGGCGGCGAGACCCAGTACTTC. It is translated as CSAMTGGETQYF.

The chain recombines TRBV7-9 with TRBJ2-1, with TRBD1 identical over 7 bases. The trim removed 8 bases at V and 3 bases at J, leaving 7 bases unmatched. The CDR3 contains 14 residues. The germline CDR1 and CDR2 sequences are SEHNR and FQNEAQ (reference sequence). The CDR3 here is CASEGQQFYNEQFF. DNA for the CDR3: TGTGCCAGCGAGGGACAGCAGTTCTACAATGAGCAGTTCTTC.

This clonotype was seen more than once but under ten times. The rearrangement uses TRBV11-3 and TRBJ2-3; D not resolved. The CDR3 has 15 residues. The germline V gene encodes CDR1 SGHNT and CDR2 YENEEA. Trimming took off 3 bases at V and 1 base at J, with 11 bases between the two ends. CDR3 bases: TGTGCCAGCAGCTTGGGGAACTCCCGCACAGATACGCAGTATTTT. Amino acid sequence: CASSLGNSRTDTQYF. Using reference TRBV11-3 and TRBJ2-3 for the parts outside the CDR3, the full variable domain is EAGVVQSPRYKIIEKKQPVAFWCNPISGHNTLYWYLQNLGQGPELLIRYENEEAVDDSQLPKDRFSAERLKGVDSTLKIQPAELGDSAVYLCASSLGNSRTDTQYFGPGTRLTVL.

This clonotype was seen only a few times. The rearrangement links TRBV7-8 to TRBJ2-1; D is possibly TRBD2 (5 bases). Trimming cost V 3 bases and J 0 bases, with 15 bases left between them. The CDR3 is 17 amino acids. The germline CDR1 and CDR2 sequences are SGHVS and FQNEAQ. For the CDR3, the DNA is TGTGCCAGCAGCTTGCGCCCGCTAGCCGCCTCCTACAATGAGCAGTTCTTC. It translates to CASSLRPLAASYNEQFF.

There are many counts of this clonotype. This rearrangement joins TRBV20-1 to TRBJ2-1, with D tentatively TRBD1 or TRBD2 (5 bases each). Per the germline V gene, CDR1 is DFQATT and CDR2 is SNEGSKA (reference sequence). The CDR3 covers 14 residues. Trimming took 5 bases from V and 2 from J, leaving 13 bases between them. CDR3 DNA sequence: TGCAGTGCTGTTAGAGGGGCAACCTACAATGAGCAGTTCTTC. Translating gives CSAVRGATYNEQFF.

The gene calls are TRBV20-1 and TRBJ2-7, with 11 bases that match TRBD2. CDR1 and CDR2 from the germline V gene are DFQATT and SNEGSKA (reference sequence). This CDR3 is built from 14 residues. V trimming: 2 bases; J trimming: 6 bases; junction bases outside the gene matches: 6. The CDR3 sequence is CSARKTSGMGEQYF. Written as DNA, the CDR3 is TGCAGTGCTAGAAAGACTAGCGGGATGGGCGAGCAGTACTTC.

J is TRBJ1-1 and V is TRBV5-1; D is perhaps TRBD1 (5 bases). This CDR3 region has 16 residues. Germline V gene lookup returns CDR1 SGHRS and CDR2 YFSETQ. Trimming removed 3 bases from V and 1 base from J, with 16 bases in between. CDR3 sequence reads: CASSYQGALENTEAFF. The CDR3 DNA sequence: TGCGCCAGCAGCTACCAAGGGGCTCTGGAGAACACTGAAGCTTTCTTT.

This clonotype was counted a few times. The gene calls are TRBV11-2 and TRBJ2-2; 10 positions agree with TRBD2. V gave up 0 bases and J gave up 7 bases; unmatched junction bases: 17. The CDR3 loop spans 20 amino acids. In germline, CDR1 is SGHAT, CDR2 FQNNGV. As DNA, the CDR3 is TGTGCCAGCAGCTTAGAACGCCGAGGGTGGACTAGCGGTAAAAACGGGGAGCTGTTTTTT. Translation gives CASSLERRGWTSGKNGELFF.

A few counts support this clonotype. DNA for the CDR3: TGTGCCAGCAGCTTGGCCAACAGGGAGGCCTACGAGCAGTACTTC. Translating it yields CASSLANREAYEQYF. V is TRBV5-5 and J is TRBJ2-7, with D perhaps being TRBD1 or TRBD2 (6 bases each). CDR1 and CDR2 (germline): SGHKS, YYEKEE (reference sequence). The CDR3 spans 15 residues. The V end was cut by 0 bases, the J end by 2 bases, with 12 bases between.

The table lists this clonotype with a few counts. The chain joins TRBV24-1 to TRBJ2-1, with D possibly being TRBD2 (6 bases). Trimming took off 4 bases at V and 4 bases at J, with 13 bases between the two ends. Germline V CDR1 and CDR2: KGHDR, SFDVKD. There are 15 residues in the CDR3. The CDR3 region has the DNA TGTGCCACCAGTGAAACCGGGACTGTATACAATGAGCAGTTCTTC. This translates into CATSETGTVYNEQFF.

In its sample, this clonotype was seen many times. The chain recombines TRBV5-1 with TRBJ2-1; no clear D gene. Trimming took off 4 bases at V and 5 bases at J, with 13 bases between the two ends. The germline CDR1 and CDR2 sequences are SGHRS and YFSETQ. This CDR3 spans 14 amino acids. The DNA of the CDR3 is TGCGCCAGCAGCCCCACCGGGCGAGACAATGAGCAGTTCTTC. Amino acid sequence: CASSPTGRDNEQFF.

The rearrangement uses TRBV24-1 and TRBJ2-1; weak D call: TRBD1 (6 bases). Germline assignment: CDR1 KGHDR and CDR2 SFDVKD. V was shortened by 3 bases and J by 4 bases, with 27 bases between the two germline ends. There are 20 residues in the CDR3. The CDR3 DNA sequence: TGTGCCACCAGTGATCCCCGAGCTAGGGTAACAGGGTTAGGGTACAATGAGCAGTTCTTC. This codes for CATSDPRARVTGLGYNEQFF.

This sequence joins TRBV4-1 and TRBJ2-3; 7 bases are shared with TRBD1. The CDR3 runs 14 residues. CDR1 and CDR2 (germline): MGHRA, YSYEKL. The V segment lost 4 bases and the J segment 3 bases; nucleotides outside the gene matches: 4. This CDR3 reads CASSPQGVTDTQYF. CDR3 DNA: TGCGCCAGCAGCCCGCAGGGGGTGACAGATACGCAGTATTTT.

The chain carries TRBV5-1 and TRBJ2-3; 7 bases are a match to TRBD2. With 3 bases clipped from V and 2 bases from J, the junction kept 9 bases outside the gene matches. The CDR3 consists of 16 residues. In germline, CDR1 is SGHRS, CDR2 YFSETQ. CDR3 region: CASSYFAGVDTDTQYF. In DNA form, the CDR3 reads TGCGCCAGCAGCTACTTCGCGGGAGTTGACACAGATACGCAGTATTTT.

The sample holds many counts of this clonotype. The CDR3 region is CASSLGQGRNTIYF. The CDR3 bases are TGTGCCAGCAGCCTGGGACAGGGAAGAAACACCATATATTTT. V usage is TRBV7-9 and J usage is TRBJ1-3; 9 nucleotides agree with TRBD1. The CDR3 totals 14 residues. Germline V gives CDR1 SEHNR, CDR2 FQNEAQ (reference sequence). With 5 bases clipped from V and 5 bases from J, the junction kept 4 bases outside the gene matches.